The entry below describes one TCR beta chain. This sample was included in a study of T cell changes during pregnancy in multiple sclerosis. Assay: immunoSEQ multiplex PCR; the TCRdb copy retains only in-frame clones and omits some. The sample lists 40,000 to 50,000 clones, about 91% occurring once. The CDR3 has 15 residues. Germline-derived CDR1 and CDR2 are ENHRY and SYGVKD. Trimming took 7 bases from V and 6 from J, leaving 16 bases between them. The V and J genes are TRBV10-3 and TRBJ1-6; D is uncertain. This TCR was recovered from a female donor in good health, enrolled as a control in a pregnancy study. The sequences come from CD4+ T cells from peripheral blood mononuclear cells, collected in the second trimester of pregnancy. This chain's CDR3 is CAITSELYSNSPLHF. The CDR3 DNA follows: TGTGCCATCACCTCCGAGCTATATTCTAATTCACCCCTCCACTTT.